This T cell receptor beta chain was found in a study of T-cell reconstitution after alpha-beta-depleted transplantation in children. V lost 8 bases and J lost 5; bases outside the gene matches: 7. CDR3 length equals 13 residues. From germline, CDR1 is LNHDA and CDR2 SQIVND (reference sequence). As it was prepared, the TCRbeta library received unique molecular identifiers. MiXCR, applied by TCRdb to the PCR reads, yields one record per CDR3 protein. The top ten clones hold approximately 40% of a sample with more than 200,000 distinct CDR3 sequences, more than 15% of them seen once. The chain links TRBV19 to TRBJ2-7; 9 bases map to TRBD1. This clonotype was obtained from a male patient between 2 and 10 years old who had a stem cell transplant for acute lymphoblastic leukemia, so the T cells may come from the graft donor. The specimen comprised PBMCs, mostly from graft donor cells, sampled 360 days after TCRalphabeta/CD19-depleted stem cell transplant. This CDR3 reads CASAGTGFDEQYF. CDR3 DNA sequence: TGTGCCAGTGCCGGGACAGGGTTCGACGAGCAGTACTTC.